The 24 T cell receptor beta chains below come from one sample, sequenced in a study of blood T cell repertoires in COVID-19. Measured with immunoSEQ multiplex PCR; TCRdb has only the in-frame clones, and not every one. The table has 90,000 to 120,000 clones, 60% to 85% seen once. The specimen sequenced was peripheral blood. The receptors were sampled from a man between 65 and 79 years old with acute or convalescent COVID-19.

V usage is TRBV11-3 and J usage is TRBJ2-6; 7 positions agree with TRBD1. V dropped 4 bases and J dropped 2; count of bases not matched to a gene: 5. The CDR3 runs 16 residues. The germline V gene has CDR1 SGHNT and CDR2 YENEEA. In nucleotides, the CDR3 is TGTGCCAGCAGCTCTCACAGGGGAGCTGGGGCCAACGTCCTGACTTTC. It codes for CASSSHRGAGANVLTF. The variable domain in full, with the rest retrieved from reference TRBV11-3 and TRBJ2-6, is EAGVVQSPRYKIIEKKQPVAFWCNPISGHNTLYWYLQNLGQGPELLIRYENEEAVDDSQLPKDRFSAERLKGVDSTLKIQPAELGDSAVYLCASSSHRGAGANVLTFGAGSRLTVL.

This rearrangement joins TRBV7-6 to TRBJ2-7; the D gene is possibly TRBD1 (6 bases). Between the trimmed V and J ends, which lost 1 base and 2 bases, there was a span of 12 bases. CDR1 and CDR2 from the germline V gene are SGHVS and FNYEAQ. CDR3 length: 15 amino acids. The CDR3 spells CASSLGTDRAYEQYF. The DNA of the CDR3 is TGTGCCAGCAGCTTAGGGACAGACCGAGCCTACGAGCAGTACTTC.

V is TRBV5-8 and J is TRBJ1-2; 7 bases align to TRBD1. This CDR3 has 15 residues. Per the germline V gene, CDR1 is SGHTS and CDR2 is YDEGEE. Trimming cost V 0 bases and J 4 bases; bases outside gene matches: 6. CDR3 protein: CASSLAGQVPYGYTF. CDR3 DNA sequence: TGTGCCAGCAGCTTGGCCGGACAGGTTCCCTATGGCTACACCTTC.

This clone was counted a few times. The junction shows a germline mismatch at one end, possibly a read error. The chain joins TRBV7-7 to TRBJ2-5; possible D gene TRBD1, 6 bases. Germline V gives CDR1 SSHAT, CDR2 FNYEAQ (reference sequence). This CDR3 comprises 16 residues. The CDR3 sequence: CASSLGGVGGQETQYF. As DNA, the CDR3 is TGTGCTAGCAGCTTAGGTGGGGTAGGGGGCCAAGAGACCCAGTACTTC.

V and J are TRBV3-1 (or the pseudogene TRBV3-2) and TRBJ2-5, with TRBD2 matching 10 bases. V lost 4 bases to trimming and J lost 2 bases; unmatched junction nucleotides: 1. The germline V gene has CDR1 LGHDT and CDR2 YNNKEL (reference sequence). The CDR3 spans 14 residues. The CDR3 DNA follows: TGTGCCAGCAGCCCAGCGGGGGGGCAAGAGACCCAGTACTTC. Translation: CASSPAGGQETQYF.

This rearrangement joins TRBV2 to TRBJ1-4, with TRBD1 matching over 7 bases. V lost 6 bases to trimming and J lost 7 bases; unmatched junction nucleotides: 11. CDR1 and CDR2 (germline): SNHLY, FYNNEI. The CDR3 loop spans 15 amino acids. CDR3 DNA: TGTGCCAGCAGGGTACGACAGGGTGAGGGTGAAAAACTGTTTTTT. Protein: CASRVRQGEGEKLFF.

The sample holds one count of this clone. CDR3 in DNA: TGCAGCGCCGTACAGAACACCGGGGAGCTGTTTTTT. It encodes CSAVQNTGELFF. The chain recombines TRBV29-1 with TRBJ2-2; D gene uncertain. Germline V lookup: CDR1 SQVTM, CDR2 ANQGSEA. This CDR3 has 12 amino acids. Trimming removed 7 bases at V and 1 base at J, with 7 bases between.

The chain is built from TRBV7-2 and TRBJ1-1; 9 bases line up with TRBD1. The CDR3 has 15 residues. CDR1 SGHTA and CDR2 FQGNSA come from the germline V gene. The V segment lost 4 bases and the J segment 0 bases; nucleotides outside the gene matches: 3. CDR3 sequence: CASSSRTGVNTEAFF. The CDR3 nucleotides read TGTGCCAGCAGCTCACGGACAGGGGTGAACACTGAAGCTTTCTTT.

The chain recombines TRBV7-7 with TRBJ2-3; D call uncertain. The V and J ends lost 5 bases and 2 bases respectively, with 14 bases between them. There are 15 residues in the CDR3. Germline V gene lookup returns CDR1 SSHAT and CDR2 FNYEAQ (reference sequence). In DNA form, the CDR3 reads TGTGCCAGCAGCCCTACGAGCTCTAACACAGATACGCAGTATTTT. Translated, it gives CASSPTSSNTDTQYF.

The J gene is TRBJ1-3, the V gene TRBV6-5; D is ambiguous. The CDR3 spans 13 residues. V lost 6 bases and J 0 bases, leaving 6 bases between the germline ends. Germline lookup yields CDR1 MNHEY and CDR2 SVGAGI. The CDR3 region is CASSRDSGNTIYF. In nucleotides, the CDR3 is TGTGCCAGCAGCCGGGACTCTGGAAACACCATATATTTT.

The chain joins TRBV19 to TRBJ1-5, with TRBD1 matching over 7 bases. CDR1 is LNHDA, CDR2 SQIVND, per germline (reference sequence). This CDR3 contains 13 residues. J gave up 6 bases and V 8 bases, and 7 bases lay outside the gene matches. The CDR3 region is CASSPQGGQPQHF. CDR3 sequence (DNA): TGTGCCAGTTCTCCCCAGGGGGGTCAGCCCCAGCATTTT.

The chain is built from TRBV27 and TRBJ2-5; D possibly corresponds to TRBD2 (5 bases). The CDR3 consists of 14 residues. CDR1 MNHEY and CDR2 SMNVEV come from the germline V gene (reference sequence). V lost 5 bases and J 2 bases, leaving 12 bases between the germline ends. The DNA for the CDR3 is TGTGCCAGCAGTCCCGCTAGGAGGCAAGAGACCCAGTACTTC. Translated: CASSPARRQETQYF.

This chain uses TRBV27 with TRBJ1-5; no clear D. CDR3 length equals 13 residues. The germline V gene has CDR1 MNHEY and CDR2 SMNVEV (reference sequence). V was pared by 8 bases and J by 1 base, with 9 bases between. The chain's CDR3 is CASSDRSNQPQHF. Here the CDR3 DNA reads TGTGCCAGCTCCGATCGGAGCAATCAGCCCCAGCATTTT.

The chain combines TRBV5-6 with TRBJ2-5; D is possibly TRBD2 (5 bases). Germline CDR1 is SGHDT and CDR2 is YYEEEE. The CDR3 loop spans 13 amino acids. The V gene lost 4 bases and the J gene lost 5 bases, with 12 bases spanning the gap. The CDR3 region is CASSPDLGETQYF. The CDR3 region has the DNA TGTGCCAGCAGCCCGGACTTAGGGGAGACCCAGTACTTC.

V is TRBV3-1 (or the pseudogene TRBV3-2) and J is TRBJ1-1, with unresolved D. The CDR3 is made up of 14 amino acids. V lost 4 bases and J 1 base, leaving 10 bases between the germline ends. The germline V gene has CDR1 LGHDT and CDR2 YNNKEL (reference sequence). The CDR3 spells CASSLSTSNTEAFF. The CDR3, as DNA: TGTGCCAGCAGCCTTAGTACCTCGAACACTGAAGCTTTCTTT.

The chain couples TRBV7-3 to TRBJ2-7, with TRBD2 matching 7 bases. Germline CDR1 SGHTA, CDR2 FQGTGA. The CDR3 loop spans 15 amino acids. Trimming cost V 5 bases and J 2 bases; bases outside gene matches: 9. CDR3 coding DNA: TGTGCCAGCAGCCTTGGGGGGGGACCCACCTACGAGCAGTACTTC. Translated: CASSLGGGPTYEQYF.

CDR3 sequence (DNA): TGTGCCAGTATCCCCGGGACAGGGAACGATGAGCAGTTCTTC. It encodes CASIPGTGNDEQFF. J is TRBJ2-1 and V is TRBV19; 9 bases fit TRBD1. V lost 7 bases, J lost 8 bases, and 9 bases stayed unmatched. The CDR3 covers 14 residues. The germline V gene encodes CDR1 LNHDA and CDR2 SQIVND (reference sequence).

The chain has TRBV19 and TRBJ2-7; TRBD1 is a possible D gene (6 bases). The CDR3 is made up of 13 amino acids. Germline lookup yields CDR1 LNHDA and CDR2 SQIVND (reference sequence). With 4 bases removed from V and 3 bases from J, the gap between germline ends came to 10 bases. CDR3 sequence (DNA): TGTGCCAGTAGTACAGGGGCAAGCTACGAGCAGTACTTC. Translated: CASSTGASYEQYF. Full variable domain (outside the CDR3, taken from reference TRBV19 and TRBJ2-7): DGGITQSPKYLFRKEGQNVTLSCEQNLNHDAMYWYRQDPGQGLRLIYYSQIVNDFQKGDIAEGYSVSREKKESFPLTVTSAQKNPTAFYLCASSTGASYEQYFGPGTRLTVT.

This clone showed up many times. The rearrangement joins TRBV27 to TRBJ1-1, with a weak D call TRBD1 (6 bases). CDR1 and CDR2 (germline): MNHEY, SMNVEV (reference sequence). V dropped 6 bases and J dropped 1 base, with 12 bases sitting between them. The CDR3 consists of 14 residues. CDR3 region: CASRQGGRNTEAFF. The CDR3 nucleotides read TGTGCCAGCAGACAGGGTGGAAGGAACACTGAAGCTTTCTTT.

The chain couples TRBV7-9 to TRBJ1-1; 10 bases are shared with TRBD1. The trim removed 5 bases at V and 1 base at J, leaving 7 bases unmatched. CDR1 is SEHNR and CDR2 is FQNEAQ in the germline V gene (reference sequence). CDR3 size: 16 residues. The CDR3 reads CASSPGQGEANTEAFF. The DNA for the CDR3 is TGTGCCAGCAGCCCCGGACAGGGGGAGGCGAACACTGAAGCTTTCTTT.

This rearrangement joins TRBV3-1 (or the pseudogene TRBV3-2) to TRBJ1-2, with D uncertain. This CDR3 spans 14 amino acids. The V gene's germline CDR1 is LGHDT and CDR2 YNNKEL (reference sequence). V shed 0 bases and J shed 5 bases, with 10 bases lying between them. The CDR3 reads CASSQDRKPYGYTF. As DNA, the CDR3 is TGTGCCAGCAGCCAAGATCGTAAGCCGTATGGCTACACCTTC.

The chain is built from TRBV6-5 and TRBJ1-2; 8 nucleotides agree with TRBD1. Looked up from germline, CDR1 is MNHEY and CDR2 is SVGAGI. This CDR3 comprises 15 residues. The V segment lost 5 bases and the J segment 4 bases; nucleotides outside the gene matches: 9. The CDR3 DNA follows: TGTGCCAGCAGTCCGCAGACAGGGGTTGGCTATGGCTACACCTTC. This encodes CASSPQTGVGYGYTF.

This clone was counted only a few times. The chain has TRBV20-1 and TRBJ1-4; 7 bases are a match to TRBD1. The CDR3 is made up of 15 amino acids. From germline, CDR1 is DFQATT and CDR2 SNEGSKA (reference sequence). The V and J ends lost 3 bases and 0 bases, in that order; junction bases with no gene match: 4. The CDR3 bases are TGCAGTGCTAGTCGCAGGGGGACAACTAATGAAAAACTGTTTTTT. Translation: CSASRRGTTNEKLFF.

V usage is TRBV3-1 (or the pseudogene TRBV3-2) and J usage is TRBJ2-1; 10 nucleotides match TRBD2. Germline CDR1 and CDR2: LGHDT and YNNKEL (reference sequence). The V segment lost 4 bases and the J segment 15 bases; nucleotides outside the gene matches: 6. The CDR3 is 12 residues long. The CDR3 DNA follows: TGTGCCAGCAGCCTCCGGACTAGCGGCTTGTTCTTC. Translating it yields CASSLRTSGLFF.